The 18 T cell receptor beta chains below were found in one sample sequenced in a study of OX40 agonist ivuxolimab in advanced cancers. Clones were sequenced by immunoSEQ multiplex PCR, and TCRdb holds only the in-frame ones, with some missing. Seen here are roughly 75,000 clones, 90% observed once, and the top ten hold about 0.4%. Specimen: CD4+ or CD8+ T cells sorted from blood, collected in a trial of the OX40 agonist ivuxolimab. The receptors shown here come from an adult with an advanced solid tumor such as melanoma, head and neck, liver or kidney cancer.

This clone turned up a few times. V and J are TRBV19 and TRBJ1-6; D might be TRBD1 (5 bases). CDR3 length equals 14 residues. The germline V gene encodes CDR1 LNHDA and CDR2 SQIVND (reference sequence). V was clipped by 7 bases and J by 3 bases, with 10 bases between them. The CDR3 DNA follows: TGTGCCAGTACCAACGGGGGCTATAATTCACCCCTCCACTTT. Its protein product is CASTNGGYNSPLHF.

The chain has TRBV19 and TRBJ1-5, with 9 bases aligning to TRBD1. Germline values: CDR1 LNHDA, CDR2 SQIVND (reference sequence). After removal of 4 bases from V and 7 bases from J, the junction contained 8 bases not matched to a gene. The CDR3 length is 15 residues. CDR3 coding DNA: TGTGCCAGTAGTACTAACCGGGACAGGGACCAGCCCCAGCATTTT. Encoded protein: CASSTNRDRDQPQHF.

The rearrangement uses TRBV9 and TRBJ2-5, with 8 bases that match TRBD1. Losses at the gene ends were 4 bases for V and 1 base for J; bases not matched to a gene: 3. The CDR3 has 14 residues. Germline V CDR1 and CDR2: SGDLS, YYNGEE. CDR3 amino acids: CASSLQGAQETQYF. In DNA, the CDR3 is TGTGCCAGCAGCCTTCAGGGGGCCCAAGAGACCCAGTACTTC. The variable domain in full, with the rest retrieved from reference TRBV9 and TRBJ2-5, is DSGVTQTPKHLITATGQRVTLRCSPRSGDLSVYWYQQSLDQGLQFLIQYYNGEERAKGNILERFSAQQFPDLHSELNLSSLELGDSALYFCASSLQGAQETQYFGPGTRLLVL.

The chain joins TRBV10-2 to TRBJ1-4; D perhaps matches TRBD1 (5 bases). CDR3 size: 13 residues. Germline assignment: CDR1 WSHSY and CDR2 SAAADI. The V gene lost 3 bases and the J gene lost 7 bases, with 9 bases spanning the gap. CDR3: CASSDSGGEKLFF. The CDR3 region has the DNA TGCGCCAGCAGTGATTCGGGGGGTGAAAAACTGTTTTTT.

The gene calls are TRBV18 and TRBJ2-1; no definite D call. CDR1 KGHSH and CDR2 LQKENI come from the germline V gene. V was shortened by 1 base and J by 6 bases, with 1 base between the two germline ends. This CDR3 has 11 amino acids. CDR3 in DNA: TGTGCCAGCTCACCACTCAATGAGCAGTTCTTC. Translated, it gives CASSPLNEQFF.

The rearrangement links TRBV7-2 to TRBJ2-3; D could derive from TRBD1 or TRBD2 (5 bases each). The CDR3 has 14 residues. CDR1 SGHTA and CDR2 FQGNSA come from the germline V gene. V lost 2 bases to trimming and J lost 6 bases, with 12 bases between them. CDR3 nucleotide sequence: TGTGCCAGCAGCTTACTGGGGGACCCGGATACGCAGTATTTT. Its protein is CASSLLGDPDTQYF.

CDR3 in DNA: TGTGCCAGCAGTACCCCCGGGGAGGGGGAAAAACTGTTTTTT. It specifies CASSTPGEGEKLFF. The chain links TRBV6-6 to TRBJ1-4, with D tentatively TRBD1 (5 bases). Trimming took 5 bases from V and 8 from J, leaving 15 bases between them. CDR1 MNHNY and CDR2 SVGAGI come from the germline V gene (reference sequence). The CDR3 length is 14 residues.

The chain uses TRBV2 and TRBJ2-5; D is tentatively TRBD1 or TRBD2 (5 bases each). Germline CDR1 is SNHLY and CDR2 is FYNNEI. V was clipped by 8 bases and J by 3 bases, with 13 bases between them. The CDR3 extends over 13 amino acids. The CDR3 bases are TGTGCCAGCCGGACTGGACAAGAAGAGACCCAGTACTTC. This codes for CASRTGQEETQYF.

The V call is TRBV5-1, the J call TRBJ1-1; D is uncertain. CDR3 length: 14 amino acids. The V and J ends lost 5 bases and 4 bases respectively, with 15 bases between them. Germline CDR1 and CDR2: SGHRS and YFSETQ. CDR3 protein: CASRYLLDGTEAFF. CDR3 nucleotides: TGCGCCAGCAGATATTTATTGGACGGCACTGAAGCTTTCTTT.

V usage is TRBV7-8 and J usage is TRBJ1-1; TRBD1 is a possible D gene (5 bases). The V end lost 3 bases, the J end lost 6 bases, and 11 bases lay between the germline ends. The V gene's germline CDR1 is SGHVS and CDR2 FQNEAQ. This CDR3 comprises 13 residues. CDR3 nucleotide sequence: TGTGCCAGCAGCTTGTTGATGGGGGCTGAAGCTTTCTTT. Amino acids: CASSLLMGAEAFF.

The chain uses TRBV11-2 and TRBJ1-4, with D possibly TRBD1 on 6 matching bases. The CDR3 sequence is 15 residues long. V lost 3 bases and J lost 5, with 13 bases in between. Germline V lookup: CDR1 SGHAT, CDR2 FQNNGV. The CDR3 here is CASSLIDRRNEKLFF. CDR3 DNA sequence: TGTGCCAGCAGCTTGATCGACAGGCGGAATGAAAAACTGTTTTTT.

Here the CDR3 reads CASSSPRQGNEKLFF. As DNA, the CDR3 is TGTGCCAGCAGTTCCCCCCGGCAGGGTAATGAAAAACTGTTTTTT. The V call is TRBV11-2, the J call TRBJ1-4, with D possibly being TRBD1 (5 bases). V was clipped by 6 bases and J by 4 bases, with 15 bases between them. The V gene's germline CDR1 is SGHAT and CDR2 FQNNGV. This CDR3 contains 15 residues.

J is TRBJ1-1 and V is TRBV6-1; D gene uncertain. This CDR3 is 13 amino acids long. Germline CDR1 reads MNHNS; CDR2 reads SASEGT. V was clipped by 11 bases and J by 5 bases, with 18 bases between them. CDR3 sequence: CAAARGIGTEAFF. CDR3 in DNA: TGTGCCGCAGCACGGGGTATTGGAACTGAAGCTTTCTTT.

The DNA of the CDR3 is TGTGCCTGGAGTGTATTGACACCGAACACTGAAGCTTTCTTT. Protein: CAWSVLTPNTEAFF. The rearrangement links TRBV30 to TRBJ1-1; D not resolved. The germline V gene encodes CDR1 GTSNPN and CDR2 SVGIG (reference sequence). This CDR3 is built from 14 residues. The V and J ends lost 0 bases and 1 base respectively, with 9 bases between them.

The chain couples TRBV28 to TRBJ2-7; unclear D gene. CDR3 length equals 13 residues. Trimming shortened V by 2 bases and J by 9 bases, and 14 bases separated the two germline ends. Germline V lookup: CDR1 MDHEN, CDR2 SYDVKM. The DNA of the CDR3 is TGTGCCAGCAGTTTAAATCCTGATCTTGGGCAGTACTTC. As protein: CASSLNPDLGQYF.

This sequence joins TRBV5-1 and TRBJ1-3, with no clear D. Germline V gives CDR1 SGHRS, CDR2 YFSETQ. CDR3 length equals 16 residues. Trimming removed 0 bases from V and 4 bases from J, with 14 bases in between. The CDR3 bases are TGCGCCAGCAGCTTGGGCCTTTGGGAGACGGGAAACACCATATATTTT. Its translation is CASSLGLWETGNTIYF.

This chain joins TRBV20-1 and TRBJ1-1; D unresolved. Germline-derived CDR1 and CDR2 are DFQATT and SNEGSKA (reference sequence). The CDR3 totals 11 residues. Trimming removed 3 bases at V and 0 bases at J, with 2 bases between. CDR3 sequence (DNA): TGCAGTGCTAGCTTGAACACTGAAGCTTTCTTT. Translation: CSASLNTEAFF.

This sequence joins TRBV7-3 and TRBJ2-5, with 8 bases identical to TRBD1. The CDR3 consists of 16 residues. V lost 5 bases and J lost 3; bases outside the gene matches: 11. Germline V gives CDR1 SGHTA, CDR2 FQGTGA. The CDR3 nucleotides read TGTGCCAGCAGCCCGCGGTTGGGACAGGTCGAAGAGACCCAGTACTTC. Amino acid sequence: CASSPRLGQVEETQYF.